This TCR beta chain is from a study of siplizumab effects on memory and regulatory T cells. Assay: immunoSEQ multiplex PCR; the TCRdb copy retains only in-frame clones and omits some. The data hold some 100,000 clones, with about 91% observed a single time. Comment on this clone: Its antigen is still unknown.

Findings and caveats of the study: Whether proliferating Tregs in siplizumab cultures suppress was not functionally confirmed. The study found that mappable alloreactive CD4+ clones averaged around 72% Treg-derived with siplizumab and over 25% in controls. Phenotypic classification as naive or memory proved unattainable for roughly 75-96% of proliferating CD4+ or CD8+ clones. Among alloreactive clones, only a minor fraction mapped to unstimulated subsets.

This CDR3 has 15 residues. Germline CDR1 ENHRY, CDR2 SYGVKD. The V segment lost 3 bases and the J segment 3 bases; nucleotides outside the gene matches: 3. This clonotype originated in a human donor in good health. Some clones in this sample may be carry-over from other donors' samples. The chain uses TRBV10-3 and TRBJ2-2; 8 bases align to TRBD2. The specimen sequenced was CD4+ T cells sorted from blood. CDR3 DNA: TGTGCCATCAGTGAAGAGCGGGAGTACACCGGGGAGCTGTTTTTT. Protein: CAISEEREYTGELFF.